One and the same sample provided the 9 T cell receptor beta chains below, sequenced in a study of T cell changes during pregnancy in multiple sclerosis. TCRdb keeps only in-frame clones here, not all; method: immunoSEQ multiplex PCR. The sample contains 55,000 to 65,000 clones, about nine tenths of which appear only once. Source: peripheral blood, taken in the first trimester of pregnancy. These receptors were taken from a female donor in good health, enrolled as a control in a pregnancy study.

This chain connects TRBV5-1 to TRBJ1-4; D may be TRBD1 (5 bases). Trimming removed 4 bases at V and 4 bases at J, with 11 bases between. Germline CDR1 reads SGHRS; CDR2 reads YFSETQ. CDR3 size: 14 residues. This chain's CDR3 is CASSQGLGNEKLFF. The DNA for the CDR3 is TGCGCCAGCAGCCAGGGACTCGGTAATGAAAAACTGTTTTTT. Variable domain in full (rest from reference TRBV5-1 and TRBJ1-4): KAGVTQTPRYLIKTRGQQVTLSCSPISGHRSVSWYQQTPGQGLQFLFEYFSETQRNKGNFPGRFSGRQFSNSRSEMNVSTLELGDSALYLCASSQGLGNEKLFFGSGTQLSVL.

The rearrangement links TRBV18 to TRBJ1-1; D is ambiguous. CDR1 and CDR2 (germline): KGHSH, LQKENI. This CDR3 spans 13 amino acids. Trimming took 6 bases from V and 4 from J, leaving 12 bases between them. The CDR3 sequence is CASSSSWSTEAFF. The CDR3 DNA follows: TGTGCCAGCTCGTCCTCCTGGAGCACTGAAGCTTTCTTT.

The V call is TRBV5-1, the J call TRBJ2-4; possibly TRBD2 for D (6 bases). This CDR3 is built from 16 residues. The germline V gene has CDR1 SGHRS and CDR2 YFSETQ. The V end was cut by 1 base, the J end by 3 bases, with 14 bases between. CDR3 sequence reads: CASSLFGVADKNIQYF. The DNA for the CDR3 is TGCGCCAGCAGCTTGTTCGGGGTAGCGGACAAAAACATTCAGTACTTC.

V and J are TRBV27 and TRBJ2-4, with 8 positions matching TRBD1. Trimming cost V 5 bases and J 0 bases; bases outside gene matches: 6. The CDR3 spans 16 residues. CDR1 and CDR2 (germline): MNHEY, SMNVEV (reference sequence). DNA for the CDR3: TGTGCCAGCAGTCCCGGACAGGGTAAAGCCAAAAACATTCAGTACTTC. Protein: CASSPGQGKAKNIQYF.

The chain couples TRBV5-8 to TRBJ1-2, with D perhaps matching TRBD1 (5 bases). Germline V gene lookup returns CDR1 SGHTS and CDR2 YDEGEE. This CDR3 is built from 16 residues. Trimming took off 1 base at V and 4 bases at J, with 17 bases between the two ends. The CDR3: CASSLNPGLRGYGYTF. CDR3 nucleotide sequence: TGTGCCAGCAGCTTGAACCCGGGACTTAGGGGCTATGGCTACACCTTC.

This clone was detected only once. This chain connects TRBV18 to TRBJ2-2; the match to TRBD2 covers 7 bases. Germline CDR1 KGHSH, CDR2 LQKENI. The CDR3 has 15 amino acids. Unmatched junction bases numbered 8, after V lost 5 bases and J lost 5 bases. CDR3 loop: CASSSLEAGTGELFF. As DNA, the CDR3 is TGTGCCAGCTCATCCCTAGAAGCGGGGACCGGGGAGCTGTTTTTT.

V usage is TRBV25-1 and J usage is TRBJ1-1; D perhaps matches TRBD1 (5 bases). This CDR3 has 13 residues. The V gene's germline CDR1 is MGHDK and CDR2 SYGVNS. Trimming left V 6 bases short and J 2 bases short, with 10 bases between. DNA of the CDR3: TGTGCCAGCAGGGTACAGGTCAACACTGAAGCTTTCTTT. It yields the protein CASRVQVNTEAFF.

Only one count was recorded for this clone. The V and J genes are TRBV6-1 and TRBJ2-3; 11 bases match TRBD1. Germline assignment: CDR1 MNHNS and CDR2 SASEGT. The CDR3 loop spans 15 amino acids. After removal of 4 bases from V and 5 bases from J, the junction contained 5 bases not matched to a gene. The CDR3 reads CASSAGQGAGDTQYF. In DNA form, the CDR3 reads TGTGCCAGCAGTGCCGGACAGGGGGCCGGAGATACGCAGTATTTT.

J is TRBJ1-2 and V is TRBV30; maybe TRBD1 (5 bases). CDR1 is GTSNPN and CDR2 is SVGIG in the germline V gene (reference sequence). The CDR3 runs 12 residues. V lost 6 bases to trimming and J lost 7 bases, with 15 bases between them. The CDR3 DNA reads TGTGCCTGTCTAAAGGGGCAACGTGGCTACACCTTC. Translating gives CACLKGQRGYTF.